This paragraph covers one TCR beta chain sequence. The target antigen is unknown. The sequenced fragment ends 3 residues before the CDR3 boundary, so the rest is inferred from the germline J gene. This sample was included in a study of T cell clonality in common variable immunodeficiency. Study results and limitations: Shared TCRbeta clones were fewer between CVID subjects than controls. Common variable immunodeficiency TCR beta sequences reportedly had fewer deletions and N-nucleotide insertions.

The method was immunoSEQ multiplex PCR; TCRdb's version includes in-frame clones alone and lacks a portion of them. This repertoire holds about 19,000 clones, and none appear only once. V lost 3 bases to trimming and J lost 7 bases, with 12 bases between them. Looked up from germline, CDR1 is LNHDA and CDR2 is SQIVND (reference sequence). This CDR3 has 13 amino acids. This chain uses TRBV19 with TRBJ1-2; tentative D call: TRBD1 (5 bases). This TCR came from a human donor with common variable immunodeficiency. The specimen was peripheral blood mononuclear cells. The DNA read from the CDR3 is TGTGCCAGTAGTATCTCAGGGATATTTGGC. Its protein product is CASSISGIFG. From start to end, the CDR3 is CASSISGIFGYTF.